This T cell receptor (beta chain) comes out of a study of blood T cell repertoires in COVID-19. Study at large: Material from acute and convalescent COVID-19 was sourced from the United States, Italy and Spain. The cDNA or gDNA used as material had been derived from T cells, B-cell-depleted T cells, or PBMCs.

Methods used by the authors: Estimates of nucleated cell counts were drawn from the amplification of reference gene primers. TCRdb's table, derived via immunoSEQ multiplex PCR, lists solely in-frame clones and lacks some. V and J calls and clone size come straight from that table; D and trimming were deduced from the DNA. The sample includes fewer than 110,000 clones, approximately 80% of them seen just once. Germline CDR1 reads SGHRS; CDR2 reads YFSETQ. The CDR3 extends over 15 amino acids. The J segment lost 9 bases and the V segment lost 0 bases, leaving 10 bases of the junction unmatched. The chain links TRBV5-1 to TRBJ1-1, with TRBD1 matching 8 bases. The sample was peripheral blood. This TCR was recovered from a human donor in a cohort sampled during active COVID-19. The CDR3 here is CASSLAAGGARKAFF. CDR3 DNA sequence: TGCGCCAGCAGCTTGGCCGCAGGGGGCGCCCGAAAAGCTTTCTTT.